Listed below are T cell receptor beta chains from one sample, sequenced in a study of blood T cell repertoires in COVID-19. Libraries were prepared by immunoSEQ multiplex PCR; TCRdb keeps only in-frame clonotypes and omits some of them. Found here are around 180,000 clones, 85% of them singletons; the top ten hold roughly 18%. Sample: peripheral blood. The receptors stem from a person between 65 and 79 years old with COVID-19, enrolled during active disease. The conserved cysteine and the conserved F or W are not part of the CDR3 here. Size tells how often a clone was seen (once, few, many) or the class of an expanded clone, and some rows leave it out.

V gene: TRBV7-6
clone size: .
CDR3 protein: ASSRTGGNEKLF

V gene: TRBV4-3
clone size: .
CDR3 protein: ASRERYRSSYEQY

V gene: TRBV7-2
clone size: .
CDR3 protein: ASSLEGVRHNSPLH

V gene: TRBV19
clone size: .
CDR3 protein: ASSMGQFSGANVLT

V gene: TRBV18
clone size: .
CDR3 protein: ASSPGTANSNQPQH

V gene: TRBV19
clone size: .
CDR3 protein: ASSLQGAAF

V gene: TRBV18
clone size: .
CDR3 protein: ASSYGESTEAF

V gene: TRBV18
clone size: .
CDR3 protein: ASSPPMGQGNQPQH

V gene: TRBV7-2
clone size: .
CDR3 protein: ASSDAGTSGVDTQY

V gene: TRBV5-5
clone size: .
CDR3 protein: ASSLAAPGFSGELF

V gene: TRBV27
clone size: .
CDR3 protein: ASRELRSGVPQY

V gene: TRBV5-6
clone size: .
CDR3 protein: ASSGTESQNSYEQY

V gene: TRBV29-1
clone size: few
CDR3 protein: SVMEPGQGVSGANVLT

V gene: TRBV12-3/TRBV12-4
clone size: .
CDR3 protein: ASGGEMNTEAF

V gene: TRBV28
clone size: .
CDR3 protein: ASSAGSIGNNEQF

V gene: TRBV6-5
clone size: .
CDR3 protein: ASRDRINEQF

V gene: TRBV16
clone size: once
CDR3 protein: ASSRGAWEQY

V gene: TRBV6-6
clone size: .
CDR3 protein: ASSGTGVGNTIY

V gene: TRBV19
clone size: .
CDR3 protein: ASSIVRGLAGYANTGELF

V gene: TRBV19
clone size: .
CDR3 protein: ASSRGTVNTEAF

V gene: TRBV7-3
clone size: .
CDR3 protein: ASSFSGGRSNTEAF

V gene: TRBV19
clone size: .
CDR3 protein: ASTRLHSTVRELF

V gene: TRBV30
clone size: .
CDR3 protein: AWGTSGRAYEQF

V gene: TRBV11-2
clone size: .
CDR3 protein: ASSNSNSGEQY

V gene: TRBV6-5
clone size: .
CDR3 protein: ASNERGSREQY

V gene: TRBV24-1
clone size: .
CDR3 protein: ATSVGLSTGELF

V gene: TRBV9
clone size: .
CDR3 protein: ASSVTSGRAHNEQF

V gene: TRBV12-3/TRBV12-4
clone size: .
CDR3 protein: ASRDRGYEQF

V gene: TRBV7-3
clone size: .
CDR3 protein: ASSATGTSYSYNEQF

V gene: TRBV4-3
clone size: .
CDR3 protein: ASSRTPTVSEKLF

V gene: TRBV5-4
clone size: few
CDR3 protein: ASSQGLAENYEQY

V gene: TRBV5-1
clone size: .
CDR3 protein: ASSPTGVKETQY

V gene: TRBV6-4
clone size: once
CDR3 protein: ASSDRLGTEQF

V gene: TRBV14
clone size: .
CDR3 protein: ASSQEPTGGVSTGELF

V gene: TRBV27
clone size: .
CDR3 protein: ASRALASNIQY

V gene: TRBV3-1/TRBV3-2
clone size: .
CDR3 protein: ASSQLRGYEQY

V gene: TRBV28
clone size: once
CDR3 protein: ASSLLRETQY

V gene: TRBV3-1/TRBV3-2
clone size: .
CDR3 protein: ASSYGTDNSPLH

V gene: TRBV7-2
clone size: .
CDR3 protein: ASSSSGGPSYEQY

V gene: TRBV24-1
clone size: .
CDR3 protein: ATSDLDRFHNEQF

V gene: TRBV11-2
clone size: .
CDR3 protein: ASRGGGASPLH

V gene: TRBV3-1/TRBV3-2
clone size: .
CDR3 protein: ASSQDRGGAYNEQF

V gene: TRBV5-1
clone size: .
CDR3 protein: ASSLGQGGHEQF

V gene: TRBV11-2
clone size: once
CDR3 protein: ASSPLAGLAAFFVGELF

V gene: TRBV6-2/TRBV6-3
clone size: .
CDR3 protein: ASSYSAGVVTGELF

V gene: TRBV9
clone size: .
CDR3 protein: ASSVDEGVRETQY

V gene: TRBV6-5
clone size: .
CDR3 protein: ASRLAGGIDTQY

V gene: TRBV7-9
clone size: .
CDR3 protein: ASSSTGGSGYNEQF

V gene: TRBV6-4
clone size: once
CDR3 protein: ASTGFDSGNTIY

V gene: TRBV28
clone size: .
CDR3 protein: ASRQLGRTNYGYT

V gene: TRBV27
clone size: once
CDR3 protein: ASSLGSGRTDEQF